The rows below give T cell receptor beta chains drawn from one sample of a study of blood T cell repertoires in COVID-19. Clones were read by immunoSEQ multiplex PCR, and TCRdb kept only the in-frame ones, dropping some. The sample consists of 200,000 to 250,000 clones, about 90% of them appearing once. The sample comprised peripheral blood. The source is a man aged 25-45 years with COVID-19, enrolled during active disease. Both conserved end residues are part of each CDR3. The order of the fields is clone size, V gene, J gene, D gene, CDR3 protein, CDR3 DNA. The D gene is left open where the match is weak. The size entry is marked missing in some rows and otherwise reads once, few, many or a size class.

clone size: NA
V gene: TRBV28
J gene: TRBJ1-5
D gene: NA
CDR3 protein: CASSLMPSYNQPQHF
CDR3 DNA: TGTGCCAGCAGTTTGATGCCGTCCTACAATCAGCCCCAGCATTTT

clone size: NA
V gene: TRBV7-9
J gene: TRBJ1-2
D gene: TRBD1
CDR3 protein: CASSLGGQPNYGYTF
CDR3 DNA: TGTGCCAGCAGCTTAGGGGGACAGCCTAACTATGGCTACACCTTC

clone size: NA
V gene: TRBV7-2
J gene: TRBJ2-1
D gene: TRBD1
CDR3 protein: CASTLQGMKDSEQFF
CDR3 DNA: TGTGCCAGCACCCTACAGGGGATGAAAGATAGTGAGCAGTTCTTC

clone size: once
V gene: TRBV18
J gene: TRBJ1-5
D gene: NA
CDR3 protein: CASSPLGAGNQPQHF
CDR3 DNA: TGTGCCAGCTCACCACTAGGGGCGGGCAATCAGCCCCAGCATTTT

clone size: NA
V gene: TRBV7-9
J gene: TRBJ1-2
D gene: NA
CDR3 protein: CASSFSNYGYTF
CDR3 DNA: TGTGCCAGCAGCTTCTCTAACTATGGCTACACCTTC

clone size: NA
V gene: TRBV6-2/TRBV6-3
J gene: TRBJ1-4
D gene: TRBD1
CDR3 protein: CASSSRDRAHEKLFF
CDR3 DNA: TGTGCCAGCAGCTCCCGGGACAGGGCTCATGAAAAACTGTTTTTT

clone size: NA
V gene: TRBV19
J gene: TRBJ2-2
D gene: NA
CDR3 protein: CASSLQGVGTGELFF
CDR3 DNA: TGTGCCAGTAGTTTACAGGGTGTGGGGACCGGGGAGCTGTTTTTT

clone size: NA
V gene: TRBV11-2
J gene: TRBJ2-7
D gene: TRBD1
CDR3 protein: CASSSRDREVYEQYF
CDR3 DNA: TGTGCCAGCAGCTCGAGGGACAGAGAAGTCTACGAGCAGTACTTC

clone size: NA
V gene: TRBV10-3
J gene: TRBJ1-2
D gene: NA
CDR3 protein: CAIRAGGRNYGYTF
CDR3 DNA: TGTGCCATCCGGGCGGGGGGGCGTAACTATGGCTACACCTTC

clone size: NA
V gene: TRBV30
J gene: TRBJ1-2
D gene: NA
CDR3 protein: CAWSVLAPGRGGYTF
CDR3 DNA: TGTGCCTGGAGTGTCTTAGCCCCCGGGCGCGGGGGCTACACCTTC

clone size: NA
V gene: TRBV18
J gene: TRBJ2-2
D gene: NA
CDR3 protein: CASSPRTVYTGELFF
CDR3 DNA: TGTGCCAGCTCACCACGGACAGTTTACACCGGGGAGCTGTTTTTT

clone size: few
V gene: TRBV6-6
J gene: TRBJ2-7
D gene: NA
CDR3 protein: CASSPPGVGYEQYF
CDR3 DNA: TGTGCCAGCAGCCCTCCCGGAGTTGGGTACGAGCAGTACTTC

clone size: NA
V gene: TRBV5-4
J gene: TRBJ2-2
D gene: TRBD2
CDR3 protein: CASSTSGGHTGELFF
CDR3 DNA: TGTGCCAGCAGCACTAGCGGGGGCCACACCGGGGAGCTGTTTTTT

clone size: NA
V gene: TRBV28
J gene: TRBJ2-7
D gene: TRBD2
CDR3 protein: CASMGLAGRIYSYEQYF
CDR3 DNA: TGTGCCAGCATGGGACTAGCGGGAAGGATATATTCCTACGAGCAGTACTTC

clone size: NA
V gene: TRBV29-1
J gene: TRBJ2-2
D gene: TRBD2
CDR3 protein: CSVEPPGLEGTGELFF
CDR3 DNA: TGCAGCGTTGAACCCCCGGGACTAGAGGGCACCGGGGAGCTGTTTTTT

clone size: NA
V gene: TRBV4-1
J gene: TRBJ1-1
D gene: NA
CDR3 protein: CASSQTGFPTEAFF
CDR3 DNA: TGCGCCAGCAGCCAAACAGGGTTTCCCACTGAAGCTTTCTTT

clone size: NA
V gene: TRBV2
J gene: TRBJ1-5
D gene: NA
CDR3 protein: CASRADGLNAQPQHF
CDR3 DNA: TGTGCCAGCAGGGCGGACGGACTGAATGCTCAGCCCCAGCATTTT

clone size: once
V gene: TRBV6-5
J gene: TRBJ2-1
D gene: TRBD2
CDR3 protein: CASSSFLAESYNEQFF
CDR3 DNA: TGTGCCAGCAGTTCCTTTCTAGCGGAATCGTACAATGAGCAGTTCTTC

clone size: NA
V gene: TRBV10-3
J gene: TRBJ2-1
D gene: NA
CDR3 protein: CAIKGSTYYNEQFF
CDR3 DNA: TGTGCCATCAAGGGGTCAACCTACTACAATGAGCAGTTCTTC

clone size: NA
V gene: TRBV13
J gene: TRBJ2-7
D gene: NA
CDR3 protein: CASSLITRVEQYF
CDR3 DNA: TGTGCCAGCAGCTTAATCACTCGGGTCGAGCAGTACTTC

clone size: NA
V gene: TRBV7-8
J gene: TRBJ1-5
D gene: TRBD1
CDR3 protein: CASSLTRGLRQPQHF
CDR3 DNA: TGTGCCAGCAGCTTAACCAGGGGGCTAAGGCAGCCCCAGCATTTT

clone size: NA
V gene: TRBV7-2
J gene: TRBJ1-2
D gene: NA
CDR3 protein: CASREGLTGLYGYTF
CDR3 DNA: TGTGCCAGCAGAGAGGGTCTAACAGGGCTCTATGGCTACACCTTC

clone size: few
V gene: TRBV28
J gene: TRBJ1-2
D gene: NA
CDR3 protein: CASRLSGRRAHGYTF
CDR3 DNA: TGTGCCAGCAGACTATCGGGCAGGCGGGCCCATGGCTACACCTTC

clone size: NA
V gene: TRBV28
J gene: TRBJ2-1
D gene: TRBD1
CDR3 protein: CASSLSMTGSEFF
CDR3 DNA: TGTGCCAGCAGTTTATCCATGACAGGGTCGGAATTCTTC

clone size: NA
V gene: TRBV7-2
J gene: TRBJ1-5
D gene: TRBD1
CDR3 protein: CASSRDRGVNQPQHF
CDR3 DNA: TGTGCCAGCAGTCGCGACAGGGGCGTAAATCAGCCCCAGCATTTT

clone size: NA
V gene: TRBV15
J gene: TRBJ2-5
D gene: TRBD1
CDR3 protein: CATSRGIRDRGEETQYF
CDR3 DNA: TGTGCCACCAGCAGAGGGATCCGGGACAGGGGGGAAGAGACCCAGTACTTC

clone size: NA
V gene: TRBV6-5
J gene: TRBJ2-7
D gene: TRBD1
CDR3 protein: CASSYSDRGAAYEQYF
CDR3 DNA: TGTGCCAGCAGTTATTCCGACAGGGGCGCCGCCTACGAGCAGTACTTC